These T cell receptor beta chains were read from a single sample in a study of T-cell memory formation after mild COVID-19. TCRdb passed the 5' RACE reads through MiXCR, listing each CDR3 protein once. The data show around 430,000 distinct CDR3 sequences, 15% to 20% seen once. Sample: PBMCs or a T cell subset sorted from them (not recorded which). These TCRs come from a man between 18 and 35 years old who had mild COVID-19 (a few samples of this study predate the infection). Cell type and time point are not known. Each CDR3 is given with its conserved first and last residue. D genes are given only for firm matches. Clone size appears in some rows only: once, few, many, or a class for an expanded clone.

clone_size,v_call,d_call,j_call,cdr3_aa,cdr3_nt
NA,TRBV7-9,NA,TRBJ1-3,CASSLAVLRGNTIYF,TGTGCCAGCAGCTTAGCGGTTTTGAGAGGAAACACCATATATTTT
few,TRBV11-2,NA,TRBJ2-2,CASSLEWARGNYTGELFF,TGTGCCAGCAGCTTAGAGTGGGCCCGGGGCAACTACACCGGGGAGCTGTTTTTT
NA,TRBV7-9,NA,TRBJ2-5,CASSPSFLETQYF,TGTGCCAGCAGTCCCTCTTTCCTAGAGACCCAGTACTTC
NA,TRBV6-2/TRBV6-3,NA,TRBJ2-3,CASTDKMDTDTQYF,TGTGCCAGCACGGACAAAATGGACACAGATACGCAGTATTTT
NA,TRBV4-2,NA,TRBJ1-1,CASSQVGRGYFSDTEAFF,TGTGCCAGCAGCCAAGTCGGCAGGGGATATTTTTCGGACACTGAAGCTTTCTTT
few,TRBV7-8,NA,TRBJ1-1,CASSLEHPGIGTEAFF,TGTGCCAGCAGCTTAGAGCACCCCGGGATCGGAACTGAAGCTTTCTTT
NA,TRBV20-1,TRBD2,TRBJ2-1,CSARLAGGNNEQFF,TGCAGTGCTAGACTAGCGGGGGGTAACAATGAGCAGTTCTTC
NA,TRBV15,NA,TRBJ1-2,CATSRGPGTGYGYTF,TGTGCCACCAGCAGGGGACCCGGGACGGGCTATGGCTACACCTTC
many,TRBV9,NA,TRBJ2-3,CASSVMTDTQYF,TGTGCCAGCAGCGTTATGACAGATACGCAGTATTTT
NA,TRBV7-9,NA,TRBJ2-6,CASSPTTGSPPSGANVLTF,TGTGCCAGCAGCCCCACGACAGGTTCGCCCCCCTCTGGGGCCAACGTCCTGACTTTC
few,TRBV23-1,NA,TRBJ2-1,CASSRQVDYNEQFF,TGCGCCAGCTCAAGACAGGTCGACTACAATGAGCAGTTCTTC
NA,TRBV7-9,NA,TRBJ2-1,CATPRPGQYGEQFF,TGTGCCACTCCTAGACCCGGACAGTACGGTGAGCAGTTCTTC
NA,TRBV11-2,NA,TRBJ2-3,CASISHPDTQYF,TGTGCCAGCATCTCGCATCCAGATACGCAGTATTTT
few,TRBV5-6,NA,TRBJ2-5,CASSLVGTGTQYF,TGTGCCAGCAGCTTGGTCGGCACAGGGACCCAGTACTTC
NA,TRBV7-8,NA,TRBJ2-5,CASRFPEGTQYF,TGTGCCAGCAGATTTCCCGAAGGGACCCAGTACTTC
many,TRBV4-3,NA,TRBJ2-3,CASSQGAGTSGADTQYF,TGCGCCAGCAGCCAAGGGGCCGGGACCTCGGGCGCAGATACGCAGTATTTT
NA,TRBV11-2,TRBD1,TRBJ2-3,CASSPPTGVTQYF,TGTGCCAGCAGCCCCCCTACAGGGGTAACGCAGTATTTT
NA,TRBV9,NA,TRBJ1-1,CASSVGTNTEAFF,TGTGCCAGCAGCGTAGGGACGAACACTGAAGCTTTCTTT
few,TRBV7-2,TRBD2,TRBJ2-2,CASSHPLRGAWSGELFF,TGTGCCAGCAGCCACCCTTTGCGGGGGGCCTGGTCCGGGGAGCTGTTTTTT
few,TRBV2,NA,TRBJ2-5,CASSDDRKGNQYF,TGTGCCAGCAGTGACGACAGGAAAGGGAACCAGTACTTC
few,TRBV5-1,TRBD2,TRBJ2-4,CASSLAASGGFMKNIQYF,TGCGCCAGCAGCTTGGCCGCTAGCGGGGGGTTTATGAAAAACATTCAGTACTTC
NA,TRBV18,TRBD1,TRBJ1-1,CASSRGQGATEAFF,TGTGCCAGCTCACGGGGGCAGGGGGCGACTGAAGCTTTCTTT
NA,TRBV7-9,NA,TRBJ1-1,CASTVDTNTEAFF,TGTGCCAGCACCGTGGACACGAACACTGAAGCTTTCTTT
few,TRBV14,NA,TRBJ2-7,CASSQGKSDWSLEQYF,TGTGCCAGCAGCCAGGGAAAATCGGACTGGTCCCTCGAGCAGTACTTC
NA,TRBV11-3,NA,TRBJ2-3,CASSRGTELHSTDTQYF,TGTGCCAGCAGCCGCGGGACAGAACTACATAGCACAGATACGCAGTATTTT
few,TRBV7-2,NA,TRBJ2-1,CASSQTSEQFF,TGTGCCAGCAGCCAGACTAGTGAGCAGTTCTTC
many,TRBV4-2,NA,TRBJ2-4,CASSQDPGAELAKNIQYF,TGTGCCAGCAGCCAAGATCCGGGGGCGGAGCTAGCCAAAAACATTCAGTACTTC
few,TRBV7-3,TRBD2,TRBJ2-3,CASSPLAGAARAQYF,TGTGCCAGCAGCCCACTAGCGGGGGCCGCGCGGGCGCAGTATTTT
few,TRBV4-1,NA,TRBJ2-5,CASSPDDPETQYF,TGCGCCAGCAGCCCGGACGATCCAGAGACCCAGTACTTC
many,TRBV29-1,NA,TRBJ2-4,CSVEGSAGIKNIQYF,TGCAGCGTTGAAGGTAGCGCCGGGATAAAAAACATTCAGTACTTC
NA,TRBV6-1,TRBD1,TRBJ2-5,CASNRQGRETQYF,TGTGCCAGCAATAGACAGGGGCGCGAGACCCAGTACTTC
few,TRBV27,NA,TRBJ2-5,CASSLFPGSETQYF,TGTGCCAGCAGTTTATTTCCAGGGTCAGAGACCCAGTACTTC
many,TRBV3-1,NA,TRBJ2-5,CASSQEGRETQYF,TGTGCCAGCAGTCAGGAAGGCAGGGAGACCCAGTACTTC
NA,TRBV5-6,NA,TRBJ2-2,CASSFTVAGELFF,TGTGCCAGCAGCTTTACAGTAGCCGGGGAGCTGTTTTTT
few,TRBV5-6,NA,TRBJ1-1,CASSLWGLGAEAFF,TGTGCCAGCAGCTTGTGGGGGCTCGGCGCTGAAGCTTTCTTT
once,TRBV7-3,TRBD1,TRBJ1-1,CASSTRGQGKAFF,TGTGCCAGCAGCACCCGAGGACAGGGGAAAGCTTTCTTT
few,TRBV10-3,TRBD1,TRBJ2-6,CAISGTGGPGANVLTF,TGTGCCATCAGTGGAACAGGGGGACCTGGGGCCAACGTCCTGACTTTC
many,TRBV5-1,NA,TRBJ2-1,CASSLAGGNEQFF,TGCGCCAGCAGCTTGGCCGGGGGAAATGAGCAGTTCTTC
NA,TRBV6-5,NA,TRBJ2-2,CASSYVSTESNGELFF,TGTGCCAGCAGTTACGTCTCCACGGAGAGCAACGGGGAGCTGTTTTTT
many,TRBV2,TRBD2,TRBJ2-1,CASSGGRVRDEQFF,TGTGCCAGCAGTGGTGGGAGGGTCCGGGATGAGCAGTTCTTC
few,TRBV6-1,NA,TRBJ2-3,CASSAPGQATDTQYF,TGTGCCAGCAGCGCACCGGGACAAGCAACAGATACGCAGTATTTT
few,TRBV27,NA,TRBJ1-2,CASSYRRGWNYGYTF,TGTGCCAGCAGTTACCGTCGGGGTTGGAACTATGGCTACACCTTC
NA,TRBV6-1,NA,TRBJ1-6,CASSSQLGRPLHF,TGTGCCAGCAGTTCCCAGTTGGGTCGACCCCTCCACTTT
NA,TRBV7-6,NA,TRBJ2-4,CASSPRVGGDIQYF,TGTGCCAGCAGCCCCCGAGTTGGCGGGGACATTCAGTACTTC
NA,TRBV19,TRBD2,TRBJ2-5,CATRLASQETQYF,TGTGCCACTAGACTAGCGTCTCAAGAGACCCAGTACTTC